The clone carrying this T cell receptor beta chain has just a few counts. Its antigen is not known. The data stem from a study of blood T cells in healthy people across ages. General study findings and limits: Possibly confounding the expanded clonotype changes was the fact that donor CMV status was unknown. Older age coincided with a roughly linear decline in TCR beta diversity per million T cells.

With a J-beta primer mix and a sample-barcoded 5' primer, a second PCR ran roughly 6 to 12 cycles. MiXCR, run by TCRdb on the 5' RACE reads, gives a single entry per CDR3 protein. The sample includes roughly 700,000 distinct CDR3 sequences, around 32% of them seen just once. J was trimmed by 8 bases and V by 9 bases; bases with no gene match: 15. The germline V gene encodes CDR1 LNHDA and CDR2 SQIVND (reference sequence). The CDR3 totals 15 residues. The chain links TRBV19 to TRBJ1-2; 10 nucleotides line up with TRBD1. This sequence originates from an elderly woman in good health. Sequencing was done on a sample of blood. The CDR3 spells CASTQPGQGFSGYTF. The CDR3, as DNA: TGTGCCAGCACCCAACCGGGACAGGGGTTTAGCGGCTACACCTTC.